This T cell receptor (beta chain) comes out of a study of beta chain features in type 1 diabetes (dated 2018 in TCRdb). Looking at the study overall: Patients and healthy donors did not differ in mean age, gender distribution, total cell number or subset yield. A total of some 100,000,000 sorted cells were examined across all samples, and a strong correlation was observed between cell number per subset and RNA yield. Whereas all 30 or so donors provided naive and central memory subsets, regulatory and stem cell-like memory subsets were isolated from just 8 patients and roughly eight healthy donors. The study compared TCRB repertoires of sorted circulating CD4+ T cell subsets between recently diagnosed type 1 diabetes patients and matched healthy donors. The full study reports these points: Because cDNA rather than genomic DNA was sequenced, highly expressing activated cells could have been over-represented, although no difference in activation and CD3 levels was found between groups. HLA sub-analyses involved small numbers of individuals, so any influence of HLA type on TCRB rearrangement remained unresolved. A moderate but significant shortening of TCRB CDR3 length was observed in type 1 diabetes patients in all four CD4+ subsets. Fewer insertions and more nucleotide deletions at VDJ recombination sites were observed in patients with type 1 diabetes, implying thymic rearrangement abnormalities. Naive, central memory and regulatory TCRB repertoires appeared to be more similar among patients than among healthy donors. PCR might favor shorter templates, but patient and control samples were amplified and corrected together, so any skew would affect both groups equally.

Each donor gave one peripheral blood draw, around 100 mL on average, collected into heparinised tubes. A BD FACSAria II and a panel including CD45RO, CCR7, CD25, CD127, CD95 and CD27 were used to sort naive, central memory, regulatory and stem cell-like memory CD4+ T cells. Purity was above 98% for every sorted population. Right away, PBMCs were isolated by Lymphoprep density gradient centrifugation and were stained directly, with no culture step. To minimize batch effects, samples were stained and sorted in pairs, one healthy donor with one patient per experiment. V is shortened by 0 bases, J by 5 bases, and the region joining them spans 11 bases. The germline V gene encodes CDR1 SGHNT and CDR2 YENEEA. From its cysteine to its phenylalanine, the CDR3 spans 14 amino acids. This entry keeps only the CDR3 DNA: 42 bases, framed from base 1. Of note for this clone: The specificity of this receptor is unknown. Per-base quality was not reported, and no clone a single base away is much larger than it.

All of the isolated RNA was reverse transcribed with the High Capacity cDNA Reverse Transcription Kit, so expressed TCRB transcripts were sequenced. Deep immunoSEQ sequencing was applied to naive, central memory and regulatory T cell samples, giving an average of about 3.6 million total reads per sample. Sorted cells were lysed in RLT buffer and RNA was extracted with DNase-treated RNeasy Micro or Mini kits, depending on cell number. To prevent cross-contamination, each cell subset was processed individually, whereas patient and healthy donor samples were processed jointly. The immunoSEQ multiplex PCR was used to amplify TCRB sequences from cDNA, yielding 87-bp fragments that span the CDR3 region. The amplicons were sequenced using the Illumina HiSeq platform. The authors' analysis ran thus. Synthetic template baselines were used to correct PCR bias computationally, reads within Hamming distance 2 were collapsed together, and singletons that could not be merged were discarded. Reads were aligned against IMGT so that V, D and J genes, CDR3 length and insertions or deletions at six rearrangement sites could be assigned. Within each subset, clonotype counts were normalized to sorted cell number, after which true diversity and Gini coefficients were computed with the tcR R package. The overlap coefficient, calculated on TCRB nucleotide sequences, was used to measure repertoire sharing. As a proxy for the pre-selection repertoire, out-of-frame TCRB sequences from naive cells were analyzed. TCRdb's version of the immuneACCESS table is confined to in-frame rearrangements and falls short of the full clone set. An unresolved V gene accounts for under half of the shortfall where checked; the remainder is of unknown origin. V, J and clone size derive from that table, while D and trimming were established from the DNA sequence. This sample has about 700,000 clones in its table, and 13% of those were observed once. The leading ten clones occupy approximately 0.022% of the sample.

The source of this sequence is a young man with type 1 diabetes. The sample taken for sequencing was naive CD4+ T cells from blood. The sample's cell subset or site, from its label and the paper: true naive CD4+ T cells. The rearranged chain carries TRBV11-3 and TRBJ2-7; the D gene assignment is ambiguous. The nucleotide sequence is given as TGTGCCAGCAGCTTAGAAAGTAGCTTGCACGAGCAGTACTTC. Its translation is CASSLESSLHEQYF.